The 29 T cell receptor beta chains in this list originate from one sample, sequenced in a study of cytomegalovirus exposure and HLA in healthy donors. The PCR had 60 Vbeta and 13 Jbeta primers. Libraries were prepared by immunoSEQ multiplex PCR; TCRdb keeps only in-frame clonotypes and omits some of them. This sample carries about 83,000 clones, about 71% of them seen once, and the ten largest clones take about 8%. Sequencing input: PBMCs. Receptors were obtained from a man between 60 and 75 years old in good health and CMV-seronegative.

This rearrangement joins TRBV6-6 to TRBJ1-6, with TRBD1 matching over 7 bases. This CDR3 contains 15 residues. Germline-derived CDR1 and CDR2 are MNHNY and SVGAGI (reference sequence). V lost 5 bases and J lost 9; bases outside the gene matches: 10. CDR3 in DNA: TGTGCCAGCAGTACCCAGACAGGGCGCGGTTCACCCCTCCACTTT. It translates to CASSTQTGRGSPLHF.

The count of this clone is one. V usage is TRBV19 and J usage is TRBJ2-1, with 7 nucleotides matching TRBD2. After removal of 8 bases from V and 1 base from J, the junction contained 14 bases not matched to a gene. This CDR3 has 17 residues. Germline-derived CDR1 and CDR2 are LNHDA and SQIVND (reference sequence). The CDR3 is CASALGEGLGSYNEQFF. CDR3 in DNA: TGTGCCAGTGCGCTGGGGGAGGGCCTTGGGTCCTACAATGAGCAGTTCTTC.

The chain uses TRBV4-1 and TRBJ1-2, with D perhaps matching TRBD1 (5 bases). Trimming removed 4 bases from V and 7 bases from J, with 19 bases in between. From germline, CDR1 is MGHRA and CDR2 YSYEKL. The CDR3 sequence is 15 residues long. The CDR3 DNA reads TGCGCCAGCAGCCCAGAGACCAGGGTTTCGGGTGGCTACACCTTC. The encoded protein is CASSPETRVSGGYTF.

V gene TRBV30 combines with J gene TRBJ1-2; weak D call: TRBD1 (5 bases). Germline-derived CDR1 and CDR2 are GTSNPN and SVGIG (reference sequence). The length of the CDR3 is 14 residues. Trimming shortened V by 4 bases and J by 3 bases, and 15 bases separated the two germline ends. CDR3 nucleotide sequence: TGTGCCTGGACCCGGGGGGGGACCCACTATGGCTACACCTTC. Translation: CAWTRGGTHYGYTF.

CDR3 sequence: CASSPRQGETGELFF. The CDR3 region has the DNA TGTGCCAGTAGTCCCCGACAGGGGGAAACCGGGGAGCTGTTTTTT. The chain uses TRBV19 and TRBJ2-2; 9 bases are shared with TRBD1. This CDR3 has 15 residues. Germline V gene sequence: CDR1 LNHDA, CDR2 SQIVND (reference sequence). V dropped 5 bases and J dropped 5; count of bases not matched to a gene: 6.

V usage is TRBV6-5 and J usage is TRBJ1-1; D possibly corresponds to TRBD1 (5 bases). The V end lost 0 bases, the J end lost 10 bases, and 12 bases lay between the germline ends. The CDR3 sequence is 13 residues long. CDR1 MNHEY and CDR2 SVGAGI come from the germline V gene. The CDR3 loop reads CASSYSIGAAAFF. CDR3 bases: TGTGCCAGCAGTTACTCGATTGGGGCCGCAGCTTTCTTT.

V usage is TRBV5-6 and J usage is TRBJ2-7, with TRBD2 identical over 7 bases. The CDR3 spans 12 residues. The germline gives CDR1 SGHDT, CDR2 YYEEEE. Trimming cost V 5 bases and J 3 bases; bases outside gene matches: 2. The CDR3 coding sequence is TGTGCCAGCAGTTCTAGCGGCTACGAGCAGTACTTC. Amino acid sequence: CASSSSGYEQYF.

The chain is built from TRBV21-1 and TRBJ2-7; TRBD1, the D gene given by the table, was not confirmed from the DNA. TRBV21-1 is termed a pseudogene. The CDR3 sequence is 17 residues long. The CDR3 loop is CASSKQGVSTRSYEQYF. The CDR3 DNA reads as TGTGCCAGCAGCAAACAAGGGGTATCTACCCGTTCCTACGAGCAGTACTTC.

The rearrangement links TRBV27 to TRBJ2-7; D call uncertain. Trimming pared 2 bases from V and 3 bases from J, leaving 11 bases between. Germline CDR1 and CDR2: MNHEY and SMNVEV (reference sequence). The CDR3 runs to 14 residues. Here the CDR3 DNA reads TGTGCCAGCAGTTTAGCGGTCCCCCACTACGAGCAGTACTTC. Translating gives CASSLAVPHYEQYF.

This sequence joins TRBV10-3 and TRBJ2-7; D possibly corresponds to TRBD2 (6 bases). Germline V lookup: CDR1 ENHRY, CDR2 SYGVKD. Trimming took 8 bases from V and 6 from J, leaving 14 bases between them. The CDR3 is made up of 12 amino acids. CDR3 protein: CAIASRRGEQYF. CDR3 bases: TGTGCCATCGCGAGCCGGAGGGGCGAGCAGTACTTC.

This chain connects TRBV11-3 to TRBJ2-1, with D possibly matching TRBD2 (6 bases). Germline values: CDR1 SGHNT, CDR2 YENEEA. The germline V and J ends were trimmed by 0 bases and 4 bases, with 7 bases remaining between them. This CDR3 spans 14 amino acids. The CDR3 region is CASSLDGGYNEQFF. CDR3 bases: TGTGCCAGCAGCTTAGACGGAGGGTACAATGAGCAGTTCTTC.

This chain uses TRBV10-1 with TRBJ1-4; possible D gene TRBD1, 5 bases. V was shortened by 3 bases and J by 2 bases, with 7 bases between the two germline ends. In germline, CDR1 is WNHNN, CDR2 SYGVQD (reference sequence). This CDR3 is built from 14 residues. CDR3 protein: CASSDRATNEKLFF. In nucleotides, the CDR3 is TGCGCCAGCAGTGACAGGGCCACTAATGAAAAACTGTTTTTT.

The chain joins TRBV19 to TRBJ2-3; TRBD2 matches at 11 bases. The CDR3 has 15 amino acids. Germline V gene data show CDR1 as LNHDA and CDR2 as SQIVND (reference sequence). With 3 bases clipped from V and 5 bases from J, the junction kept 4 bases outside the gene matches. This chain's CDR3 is CASSMTSGIVDTQYF. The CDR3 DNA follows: TGTGCCAGTAGTATGACTAGCGGGATTGTAGATACGCAGTATTTT.

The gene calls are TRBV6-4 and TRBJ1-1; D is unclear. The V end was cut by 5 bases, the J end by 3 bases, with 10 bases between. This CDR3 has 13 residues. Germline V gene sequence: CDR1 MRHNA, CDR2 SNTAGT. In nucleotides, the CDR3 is TGTGCCAGCAGTAGTGGCAGTGACACTGAAGCTTTCTTT. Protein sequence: CASSSGSDTEAFF.

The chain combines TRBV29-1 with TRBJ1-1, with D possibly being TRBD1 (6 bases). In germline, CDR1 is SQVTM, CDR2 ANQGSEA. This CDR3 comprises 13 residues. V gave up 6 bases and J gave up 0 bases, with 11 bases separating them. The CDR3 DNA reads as TGCAGCGTCCAGACAGGTATGAACACTGAAGCTTTCTTT. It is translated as CSVQTGMNTEAFF.

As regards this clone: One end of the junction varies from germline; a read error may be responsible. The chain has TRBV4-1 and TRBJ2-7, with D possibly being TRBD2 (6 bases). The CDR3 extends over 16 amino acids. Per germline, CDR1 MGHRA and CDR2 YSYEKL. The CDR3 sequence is CASYGGTGPRRYGQYF. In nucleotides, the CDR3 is TGCGCCAGCTACGGGGGAACCGGCCCTAGGCGCTACGGGCAGTACTTC.

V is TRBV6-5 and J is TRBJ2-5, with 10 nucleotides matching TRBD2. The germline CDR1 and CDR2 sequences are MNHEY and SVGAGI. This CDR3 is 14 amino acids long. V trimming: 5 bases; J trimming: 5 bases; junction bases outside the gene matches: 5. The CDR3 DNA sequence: TGTGCCAGCAGTCGGACTAGCGGCTGGGAGACCCAGTACTTC. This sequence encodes CASSRTSGWETQYF.

The CDR3 sequence: CSVEAYREPDTQYF. The CDR3 DNA reads TGCAGCGTTGAAGCATACAGGGAGCCAGATACGCAGTATTTT. V and J are TRBV29-1 and TRBJ2-3, with TRBD1 as a possible D gene (6 bases). The V end was cut by 1 base, the J end by 4 bases, with 12 bases between. The CDR3 runs 14 residues. Per germline, CDR1 SQVTM and CDR2 ANQGSEA.

The CDR3 protein is CASRGRKTATNEKLFF. In DNA, the CDR3 is TGTGCCAGTAGGGGCAGGAAAACTGCAACTAATGAAAAACTGTTTTTT. The chain combines TRBV19 with TRBJ1-4; D gene unclear. The CDR3 sequence is 16 residues long. Germline CDR1 is LNHDA and CDR2 is SQIVND (reference sequence). Trimming removed 6 bases at V and 0 bases at J, with 14 bases between. Filled out from reference TRBV19 and TRBJ1-4, the complete variable domain reads DGGITQSPKYLFRKEGQNVTLSCEQNLNHDAMYWYRQDPGQGLRLIYYSQIVNDFQKGDIAEGYSVSREKKESFPLTVTSAQKNPTAFYLCASRGRKTATNEKLFFGSGTQLSVL.

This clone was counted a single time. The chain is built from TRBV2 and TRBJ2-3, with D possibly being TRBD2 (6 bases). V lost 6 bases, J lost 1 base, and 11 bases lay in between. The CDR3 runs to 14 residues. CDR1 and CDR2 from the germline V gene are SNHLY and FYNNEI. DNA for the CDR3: TGTGCCAGCAGCCGATGGGGGGGCACAGATACGCAGTATTTT. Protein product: CASSRWGGTDTQYF.

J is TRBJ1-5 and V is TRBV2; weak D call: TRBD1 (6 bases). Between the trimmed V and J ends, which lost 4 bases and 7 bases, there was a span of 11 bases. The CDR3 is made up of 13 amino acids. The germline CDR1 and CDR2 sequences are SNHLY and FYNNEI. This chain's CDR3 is CASSGGRRQPQHF. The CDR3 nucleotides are TGTGCCAGCAGTGGGGGGCGGAGACAGCCCCAGCATTTT.

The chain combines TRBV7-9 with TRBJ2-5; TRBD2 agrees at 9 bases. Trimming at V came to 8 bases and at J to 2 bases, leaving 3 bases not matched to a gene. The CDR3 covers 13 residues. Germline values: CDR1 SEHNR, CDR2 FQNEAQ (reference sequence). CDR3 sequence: CASVAGAQETQYF. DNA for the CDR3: TGTGCCAGCGTAGCGGGGGCTCAAGAGACCCAGTACTTC. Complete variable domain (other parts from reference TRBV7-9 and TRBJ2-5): DTGVSQNPRHKITKRGQNVTFRCDPISEHNRLYWYRQTLGQGPEFLTYFQNEAQLEKSRLLSDRFSAERPKGSFSTLEIQRTEQGDSAMYLCASVAGAQETQYFGPGTRLLVL.

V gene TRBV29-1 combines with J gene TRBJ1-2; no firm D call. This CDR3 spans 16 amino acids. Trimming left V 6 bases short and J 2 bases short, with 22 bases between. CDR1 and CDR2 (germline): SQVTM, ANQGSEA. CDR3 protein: CSVLPGDTFLNYGYTF. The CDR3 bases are TGCAGCGTCCTTCCGGGAGACACTTTTTTAAACTATGGCTACACCTTC.

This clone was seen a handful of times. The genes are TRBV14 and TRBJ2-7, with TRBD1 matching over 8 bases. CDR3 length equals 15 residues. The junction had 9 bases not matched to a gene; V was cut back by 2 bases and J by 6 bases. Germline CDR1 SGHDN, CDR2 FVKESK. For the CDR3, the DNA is TGTGCCAGCAGCCAACAGGGGGCCTCTTTAGGCGAGCAGTACTTC. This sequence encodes CASSQQGASLGEQYF.

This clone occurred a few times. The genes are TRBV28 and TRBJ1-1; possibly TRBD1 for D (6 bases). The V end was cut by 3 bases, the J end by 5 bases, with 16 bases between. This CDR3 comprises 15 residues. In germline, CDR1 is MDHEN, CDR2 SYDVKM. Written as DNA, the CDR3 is TGTGCCAGCAGTTTCCGGGGGGGCGGTAGGACTGAAGCTTTCTTT. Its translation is CASSFRGGGRTEAFF.

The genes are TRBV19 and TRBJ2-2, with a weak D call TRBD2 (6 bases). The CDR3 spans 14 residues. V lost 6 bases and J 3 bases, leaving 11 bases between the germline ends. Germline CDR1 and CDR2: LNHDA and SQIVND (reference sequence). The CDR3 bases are TGTGCCAGTAGACCGGGACTGGACACCGGGGAGCTGTTTTTT. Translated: CASRPGLDTGELFF.

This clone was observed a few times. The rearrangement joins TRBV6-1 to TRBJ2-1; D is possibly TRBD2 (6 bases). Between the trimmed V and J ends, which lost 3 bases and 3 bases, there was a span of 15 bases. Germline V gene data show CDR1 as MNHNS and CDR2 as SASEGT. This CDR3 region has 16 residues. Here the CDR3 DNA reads TGTGCCAGCAGTGACCAGCGGGTGGGGGGCTACAATGAGCAGTTCTTC. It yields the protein CASSDQRVGGYNEQFF.

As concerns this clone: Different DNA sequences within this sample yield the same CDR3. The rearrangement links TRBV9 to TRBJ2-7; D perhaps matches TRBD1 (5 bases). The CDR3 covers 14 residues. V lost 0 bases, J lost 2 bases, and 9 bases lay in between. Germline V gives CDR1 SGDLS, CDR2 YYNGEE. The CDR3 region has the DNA TGTGCCAGCAGCGTAGGAGACAGAGCCTACGAGCAGTACTTC. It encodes CASSVGDRAYEQYF.

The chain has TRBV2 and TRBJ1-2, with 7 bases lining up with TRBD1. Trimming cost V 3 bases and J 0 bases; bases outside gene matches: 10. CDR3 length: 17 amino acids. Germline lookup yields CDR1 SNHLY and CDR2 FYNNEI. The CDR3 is CASSDNRGGDTNYGYTF. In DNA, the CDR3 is TGTGCCAGCAGTGACAACAGGGGTGGGGATACTAACTATGGCTACACCTTC.